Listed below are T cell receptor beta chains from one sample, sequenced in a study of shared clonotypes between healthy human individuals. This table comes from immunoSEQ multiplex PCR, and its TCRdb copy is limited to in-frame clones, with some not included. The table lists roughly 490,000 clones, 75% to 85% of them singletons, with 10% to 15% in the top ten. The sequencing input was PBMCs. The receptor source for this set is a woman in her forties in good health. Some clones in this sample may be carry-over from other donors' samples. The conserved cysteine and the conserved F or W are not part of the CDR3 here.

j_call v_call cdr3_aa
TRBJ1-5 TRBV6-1 ASSGDRGSNQPQH
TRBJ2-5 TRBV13 ASSIRHQETQY
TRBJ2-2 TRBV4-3 ASSQAGTSGGANTGELF
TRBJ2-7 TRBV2 ASRRTLLEYEQY
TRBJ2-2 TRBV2 ASRGGTGELF
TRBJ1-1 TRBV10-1 ASSTTGDAEAF
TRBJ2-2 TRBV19 ASKVAGELF
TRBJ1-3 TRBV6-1 ASSDFGNTIY
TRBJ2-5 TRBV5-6 ASSFGGGQETQY
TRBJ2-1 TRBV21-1 ASSPTRNEQF
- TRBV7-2 ASSSRGPYEQY
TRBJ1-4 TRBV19 ATQGGAYEKLF
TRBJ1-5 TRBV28 ASSVRAFAGRNQPQH
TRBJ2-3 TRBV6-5 ASSSPSTDTQY
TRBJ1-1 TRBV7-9 ASSLEQGTEAF
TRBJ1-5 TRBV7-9 ASSFGGSQPQH
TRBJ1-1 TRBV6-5 ASSYSTGPMNTEAF
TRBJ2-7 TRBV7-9 ASSLTPSYEQY
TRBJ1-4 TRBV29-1 SVEDLQGYTEKLF
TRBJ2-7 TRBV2 ASSPSSGSTYEQY